The 8 T cell receptor beta chains listed next were all sequenced from one sample in a study of T cells after yellow fever vaccination (dated by TCRdb to between 2018 and 2021). The library was obtained by 5' RACE. TCRdb records Illumina HiSeq 2500 as the sequencer. TCRdb applied fastp at Q25 and MiXCR to the public reads, then kept only in-frame beta chains. Rows are combined by CDR3 protein, so each entry shows the most common genes and DNA. This sample comprises 310,000 or so distinct CDR3 sequences, around 6.8% of them detected only once. Of the sample, roughly a sixth falls within the top ten clones. The treatment or condition label of this sample denotes: live attenuated yellow fever vaccine strain. The sample consisted of PBMCs, taken around 45 days after the first yellow fever vaccination. The receptors were gathered from a man aged 18 to 29 who received the YFV17D yellow fever vaccine.

V usage is TRBV29-1 and J usage is TRBJ1-1; no reliable D call. This CDR3 comprises 15 residues. Trimming removed 7 bases at V and 4 bases at J, with 22 bases between. Germline V gene data show CDR1 as SQVTM and CDR2 as ANQGSEA. CDR3 residues: CSARQAGELGTEAFF. The DNA for the CDR3 is TGCAGCGCCCGTCAGGCAGGCGAGCTGGGCACTGAAGCTTTCTTT.

The rearrangement links TRBV11-2 to TRBJ2-3; 12 nucleotides line up with TRBD2. This CDR3 is built from 17 residues. V lost 4 bases and J lost 2; bases outside the gene matches: 7. From germline, CDR1 is SGHAT and CDR2 FQNNGV. The CDR3, as DNA: TGTGCCAGCAGCTCCGTACTAGCGGGGGGAATCACAGATACGCAGTATTTT. It is translated as CASSSVLAGGITDTQYF.

The chain links TRBV19 to TRBJ1-2, with D perhaps TRBD1 (6 bases). Trimming left V 7 bases short and J 4 bases short, with 16 bases between. CDR1 and CDR2 (germline): LNHDA, SQIVND (reference sequence). The CDR3 has 14 amino acids. CDR3 residues: CASMGAAAIYGYTF. The DNA for the CDR3 is TGTGCCAGTATGGGGGCCGCTGCTATCTATGGCTACACCTTC.

The chain is built from TRBV5-1 and TRBJ1-5; D is unclear. CDR3 size: 17 residues. Deletions cut 3 bases from V and 9 bases from J, with 25 bases between. Per the germline V gene, CDR1 is SGHRS and CDR2 is YFSETQ. CDR3 in amino acids: CASSYVLSVPPRRPQHF. In nucleotides, the CDR3 is TGCGCCAGCAGCTACGTTCTGTCCGTCCCTCCTAGACGGCCCCAGCATTTT.

At least ten counts were recorded for this clonotype. V is TRBV4-3 and J is TRBJ2-1; the match to TRBD2 covers 9 bases. The CDR3 spans 19 residues. The J segment lost 7 bases and the V segment lost 1 base, leaving 17 bases of the junction unmatched. Germline V gene data show CDR1 as LGHNA and CDR2 as YSLEER. CDR3 region: CASSQVRLSGGPHRNEQFF. CDR3 coding DNA: TGCGCCAGCAGCCAAGTTCGACTAAGCGGGGGGCCCCACCGAAATGAGCAGTTCTTC.

This clonotype appeared a few times. One junction end does not reproduce the germline sequence, and a read error may be involved. This chain connects TRBV7-2 to TRBJ2-1; D perhaps matches TRBD1 (6 bases). Germline CDR1 SGHTA, CDR2 FQGNSA. The CDR3 spans 12 residues. As DNA, the CDR3 is TGTGCCAGCAGCTTAGTCAGGGGTCGGGGAATCTTC. It yields the protein CASSLVRGRGIF.

The chain couples TRBV10-3 to TRBJ2-7, with TRBD1 matching over 10 bases. Looked up from germline, CDR1 is ENHRY and CDR2 is SYGVKD. There are 15 residues in the CDR3. Trimming removed 3 bases from V and 1 base from J; junction bases left unmatched: 3. The CDR3 region is CAISDSGQGSYEQYF. CDR3 DNA: TGTGCCATCAGTGACTCGGGACAGGGGTCCTACGAGCAGTACTTC.

The rearrangement links TRBV6-5 to TRBJ1-5, with D tentatively TRBD1 (5 bases). Trimming took off 0 bases at V and 7 bases at J, with 13 bases between the two ends. Germline values: CDR1 MNHEY, CDR2 SVGAGI. The CDR3 spans 15 residues. Here the CDR3 DNA reads TGTGCCAGCAGTTACTCGATCCAGGGTGGACAGCCCCAGCATTTT. Protein: CASSYSIQGGQPQHF.